This TCR beta chain was retrieved from a study of identical twins. Regarding the study as a whole: Excess sharing between twins was weaker in beta out-of-frame sequences. Zero-insertion analyses could be partly confounded by invariant MAIT and iNKT cells.

In regard to this clonotype: The target antigen is unknown.

CDR1 and CDR2 (germline): KGHDR, SFDVKD. The CDR3 totals 17 residues. V lost 7 bases and J 0 bases, leaving 19 bases between the germline ends. Template switching added a universal primer site; cDNA carried unique molecular identifiers. A single record per CDR3 protein comes from TCRdb applying MiXCR to the 5' RACE reads. The sample shows 350,000 to 600,000 distinct CDR3 sequences, approximately 15% of them seen only once. The sample was also reused in another study, on yellow fever vaccine responses in identical twins. According to that study: A vaccine T cell response that seemed partly convergent and partly personalized was reported in twins.

The receptor's source is a woman between 18 and 30 years old in good health. The chain combines TRBV24-1 with TRBJ2-3; D possibly corresponds to TRBD2 (7 bases). The sequencing input was CD4+ T cells sorted from blood. The CDR3 sequence is CATSPTGGGSSTDTQYF. In nucleotides, the CDR3 is TGTGCCACCAGCCCGACGGGGGGCGGATCTAGCACAGATACGCAGTATTTT.